The 29 T cell receptor beta chains below come from one sample, sequenced in a study of T cells expressing NK-cell markers. TCRdb re-called the 5' RACE reads and shows each CDR3 protein once, DNA omitted. This repertoire includes some 450,000 distinct CDR3 sequences. Input material: blood T cells: a sorted CD56 or NKG2C T cell subset, CD4+ or CD8+ T cells, or bulk PBMC T cells (not recorded which). The origin of the receptors is a woman between 18 and 75 years old in good health.

This chain's CDR3 is CASSYPDRSYSPHYEQYF. The chain recombines TRBV28 with TRBJ2-7; lacking DNA, the TRBD1 call made by TCRdb goes unchecked. CDR1 is MDHEN, CDR2 SYDVKM, per germline. This CDR3 spans 18 amino acids.

CDR3 sequence reads: CAISPEAYGYTF. The chain joins TRBV10-3 to TRBJ1-2. The CDR3 runs to 12 residues. CDR1 and CDR2 (germline): ENHRY, SYGVKD.

V is TRBV7-2 and J is TRBJ2-1; TCRdb's D call of TRBD1 is untestable without DNA. Germline CDR1 reads SGHTA; CDR2 reads FQGNSA. The CDR3 totals 15 residues. This CDR3 reads CASSLYRTGGDEQFF.

The genes are TRBV14 and TRBJ1-2; TCRdb gives TRBD1 as the D gene, but with no DNA this cannot be confirmed. Germline V gene sequence: CDR1 SGHDN, CDR2 FVKESK. The CDR3 is made up of 13 amino acids. The CDR3 sequence: CASSLRGRYGYTF.

This chain connects TRBV6-2 or TRBV6-3 to TRBJ1-1; with no DNA, the TCRdb D assignment of TRBD1 cannot be verified. Germline loops: CDR1 MNHEY, CDR2 SVGEGT. The CDR3 covers 14 residues. CDR3 protein: CASSGDRRDTEAFF.

The CDR3 here is CASSRRGRQINEQFF. V usage is TRBV21-1 and J usage is TRBJ2-1; TCRdb's D call of TRBD1 is untestable without DNA. TRBV21-1 is a documented pseudogene. This CDR3 comprises 15 residues.

CDR3 in amino acids: CASVKGLSYNEQFF. The gene calls are TRBV7-2 and TRBJ2-1; TCRdb reports TRBD2, a call that lacks DNA to check it against. Germline V gene sequence: CDR1 SGHTA, CDR2 FQGNSA. The CDR3 covers 14 residues. Looking up the rest from reference TRBV7-2 and TRBJ2-1 gives the full variable domain: GAGVSQSPSNKVTEKGKDVELRCDPISGHTALYWYRQSLGQGLEFLIYFQGNSAPDKSGLPSDRFSAERTGGSVSTLTIQRTQQEDSAVYLCASVKGLSYNEQFFGPGTRLTVL.

V and J are TRBV7-2 and TRBJ1-1. The germline V gene encodes CDR1 SGHTA and CDR2 FQGNSA. The CDR3 is made up of 13 amino acids. The CDR3 spells CASSLPRGTEAFF.

The chain uses TRBV7-9 and TRBJ2-2; as DNA is missing, the TRBD2 call by TCRdb cannot be tested. This CDR3 has 17 amino acids. CDR1 SEHNR and CDR2 FQNEAQ come from the germline V gene (reference sequence). CDR3 region: CASSLRTSGSVTGELFF.

The gene calls are TRBV12-3 or TRBV12-4 and TRBJ2-2. CDR3 length: 12 residues. Here the CDR3 reads CASRSGSGELFF.

The rearrangement links TRBV12-3 or TRBV12-4 to TRBJ1-2. The CDR3 length is 12 residues. The CDR3 is CASQAGFGGYTF.

The gene calls are TRBV28 and TRBJ2-2; TCRdb lists TRBD2, though no DNA is available to test this call. Germline assignment: CDR1 MDHEN and CDR2 SYDVKM. The CDR3 totals 14 residues. The CDR3 sequence: CASLGQGGTGELFF.

The chain joins TRBV11-2 to TRBJ2-5; the D call from TCRdb, TRBD1, cannot be confirmed without DNA. CDR1 is SGHAT and CDR2 is FQNNGV in the germline V gene. This CDR3 region has 15 residues. CDR3 region: CASSLDRRTQETQYF.

The V gene is TRBV5-5, the J gene TRBJ2-3. This CDR3 is 15 amino acids long. Germline CDR1 is SGHKS and CDR2 is YYEKEE (reference sequence). CDR3 sequence: CASSRERLSTDTQYF. Together with reference TRBV5-5 and TRBJ2-3, the CDR3 gives the full variable domain: DAGVTQSPTHLIKTRGQQVTLRCSPISGHKSVSWYQQVLGQGPQFIFQYYEKEERGRGNFPDRFSARQFPNYSSELNVNALLLGDSALYLCASSRERLSTDTQYFGPGTRLTVL.

CDR3 in amino acids: CSAWDGSSYNEQFF. V and J are TRBV20-1 and TRBJ2-1; TCRdb names TRBD1, which stays unverified in the absence of DNA. In germline, CDR1 is DFQATT, CDR2 SNEGSKA (reference sequence). The CDR3 covers 14 residues.

The CDR3: CASSERFGNTIYF. J is TRBJ1-3 and V is TRBV6-1. The germline V gene has CDR1 MNHNS and CDR2 SASEGT. This CDR3 spans 13 amino acids.

The rearrangement joins TRBV4-3 to TRBJ2-7. CDR3 length: 15 residues. Germline V gene lookup returns CDR1 LGHNA and CDR2 YSLEER. The CDR3 protein is CASSQDDTPSYEQYF.

CDR3 protein: CASSPVAQPSSGANVLTF. The chain combines TRBV5-1 with TRBJ2-6; TCRdb selects TRBD1, and the lack of DNA leaves this call unchecked. The CDR3 is 18 residues long. In germline, CDR1 is SGHRS, CDR2 YFSETQ.

The chain is built from TRBV5-5 and TRBJ2-2; the TCRdb D gene call, TRBD2, has no DNA to confirm it. The CDR3 length is 17 residues. CDR1 SGHKS and CDR2 YYEKEE come from the germline V gene (reference sequence). The CDR3 spells CASSSGLAASNTGELFF. Full variable domain (remainder filled in from reference TRBV5-5 and TRBJ2-2): DAGVTQSPTHLIKTRGQQVTLRCSPISGHKSVSWYQQVLGQGPQFIFQYYEKEERGRGNFPDRFSARQFPNYSSELNVNALLLGDSALYLCASSSGLAASNTGELFFGEGSRLTVL.

CDR3 residues: CASSQEQGDYSNQPQHF. The genes are TRBV4-2 and TRBJ1-5; the TRBD1 assignment by TCRdb is unverifiable without DNA. The CDR3 length is 17 residues. Germline CDR1 reads LGHNA; CDR2 reads YNFKEQ.

This chain uses TRBV11-2 with TRBJ2-2; without DNA, the TCRdb call of TRBD2 cannot be checked. This CDR3 comprises 16 residues. Germline V lookup: CDR1 SGHAT, CDR2 FQNNGV. CDR3 amino acids: CASSLVLAGASGELFF. The full variable domain, its missing parts supplied by reference TRBV11-2 and TRBJ2-2, is EAGVAQSPRYKIIEKRQSVAFWCNPISGHATLYWYQQILGQGPKLLIQFQNNGVVDDSQLPKDRFSAERLKGVDSTLKIQPAKLEDSAVYLCASSLVLAGASGELFFGEGSRLTVL.

The chain links TRBV29-1 to TRBJ2-5; the D call from TCRdb, TRBD1, cannot be confirmed without DNA. Germline V gene sequence: CDR1 SQVTM, CDR2 ANQGSEA. The CDR3 length is 15 residues. The CDR3 spells CSVETRWTEQETQYF.

The chain combines TRBV7-6 with TRBJ1-1. The CDR3 sequence is 14 residues long. Germline V gene data show CDR1 as SGHVS and CDR2 as FNYEAQ. The CDR3 loop is CASSLGVGVTEAFF.

The CDR3 sequence: CSVGEGGFDYGYTF. The chain is built from TRBV29-1 and TRBJ1-2. The CDR3 is 14 residues long. Germline loops: CDR1 SQVTM, CDR2 ANQGSEA. The variable domain in full, with the rest retrieved from reference TRBV29-1 and TRBJ1-2, is SAVISQKPSRDICQRGTSLTIQCQVDSQVTMMFWYRQQPGQSLTLIATANQGSEATYESGFVIDKFPISRPNLTFSTLTVSNMSPEDSSIYLCSVGEGGFDYGYTFGSGTRLTVV.

V usage is TRBV20-1 and J usage is TRBJ2-1; absent DNA, TCRdb's TRBD1 call cannot be checked. The germline V gene encodes CDR1 DFQATT and CDR2 SNEGSKA (reference sequence). The CDR3 spans 12 residues. The CDR3 reads CSGGQPYNEQFF.

V usage is TRBV5-1 and J usage is TRBJ2-2; TCRdb designates TRBD1, a call that cannot be tested without DNA. The length of the CDR3 is 17 residues. The germline CDR1 and CDR2 sequences are SGHRS and YFSETQ. CDR3 in amino acids: CASSLLWGEKGTGELFF.

The chain links TRBV7-8 to TRBJ1-5; checking the TCRdb D call of TRBD1 is not possible without DNA. CDR3 size: 14 residues. Germline values: CDR1 SGHVS, CDR2 FQNEAQ. This CDR3 is CASSAQGGNQPQHF.

The chain couples TRBV12-3 or TRBV12-4 to TRBJ1-2; TCRdb's D call, TRBD1, is unchecked because there is no DNA. The CDR3 runs to 13 residues. The CDR3: CASSPGSHYGYTF.

V is TRBV7-2 and J is TRBJ2-3; TCRdb reports TRBD2, a call that lacks DNA to check it against. The CDR3 is 15 amino acids. The germline V gene has CDR1 SGHTA and CDR2 FQGNSA. This CDR3 is CASSTYIREIDTQYF.